This entry features one T cell receptor (beta chain) sequence. The sample originates from a study of blood T cells in healthy people across ages. Per germline, CDR1 SEHNR and CDR2 FQNEAQ (reference sequence). The CDR3 runs to 15 residues. The authors ran a second PCR of about 7 to 12 cycles using a sample-barcoded 5' primer and a J-beta primer mix. TCRdb fed the 5' RACE reads into MiXCR, producing one record per CDR3 protein. The sample shows some 1,500,000 distinct CDR3 sequences, under 55% of them seen only once. The receptor comes from a woman aged 18 to 35 in good health. The sequenced sample was blood. The chain couples TRBV7-9 to TRBJ2-4; maybe TRBD2 (6 bases). The end of the DNA aligns better with TRBJ2-5, so the J call may be wrong. CDR3 nucleotide sequence: TGTGCCAGCAGCTCGCAACTGGACTATCAAGAGACCCAGTACTTC. Residues: CASSSQLDYQETQYF.